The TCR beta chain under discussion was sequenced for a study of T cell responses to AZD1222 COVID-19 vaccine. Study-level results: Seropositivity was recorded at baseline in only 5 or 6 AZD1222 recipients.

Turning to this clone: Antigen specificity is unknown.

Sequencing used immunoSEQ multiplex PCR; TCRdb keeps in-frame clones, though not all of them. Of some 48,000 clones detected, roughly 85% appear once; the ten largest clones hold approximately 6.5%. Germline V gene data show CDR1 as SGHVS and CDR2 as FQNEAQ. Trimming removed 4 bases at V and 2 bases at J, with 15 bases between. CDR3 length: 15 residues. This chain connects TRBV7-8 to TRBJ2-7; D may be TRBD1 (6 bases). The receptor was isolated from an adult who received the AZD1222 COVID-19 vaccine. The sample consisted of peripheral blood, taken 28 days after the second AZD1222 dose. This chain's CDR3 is CASSSGHLSPYEQYF. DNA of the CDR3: TGTGCCAGCAGCTCGGGACACCTCAGTCCCTACGAGCAGTACTTC.